Each of the 9 T cell receptor beta chains below was sequenced from the same sample in a study of PD-1 blockade in classical Hodgkin lymphoma. The time point denotes: newly diagnosed, previously untreated cHL patient sample. Sequencing was performed with immunoSEQ multiplex PCR; in TCRdb, only in-frame clones are kept and a portion is missing. The sample lists about 7,100 clones, about four fifths seen once, with roughly 7.4% in the top ten. The sequenced sample was peripheral blood mononuclear cells (PBMCs). The receptors originated from a human donor with classical Hodgkin lymphoma.

The V call is TRBV5-6, the J call TRBJ2-7; D is possibly TRBD1 (5 bases). Deletions cut 2 bases from V and 6 bases from J, with 9 bases between. From germline, CDR1 is SGHDT and CDR2 YYEEEE. The CDR3 extends over 12 amino acids. The CDR3 nucleotides are TGTGCCAGCAGCTTCACAGGCCCCGAGCAGTACTTC. Amino acid sequence: CASSFTGPEQYF.

The J gene is TRBJ1-1, the V gene TRBV28; 7 positions agree with TRBD1. V lost 6 bases and J lost 7; bases outside the gene matches: 20. The CDR3 is 17 amino acids. The germline gives CDR1 MDHEN, CDR2 SYDVKM. Here the CDR3 reads CASSPGIGRGLVYEAFF. Written as DNA, the CDR3 is TGTGCCAGCAGCCCCGGCATTGGGAGGGGGCTAGTGTATGAAGCTTTCTTT.

This sequence joins TRBV6-1 and TRBJ1-2, with 7 bases aligning to TRBD1. The CDR3 consists of 14 residues. Germline assignment: CDR1 MNHNS and CDR2 SASEGT. The trim removed 5 bases at V and 3 bases at J, leaving 6 bases unmatched. The CDR3 loop reads CASSSRGGDYGYTF. The DNA of the CDR3 is TGTGCCAGCAGTTCCAGAGGGGGCGACTATGGCTACACCTTC.

The rearrangement joins TRBV2 to TRBJ2-3, with 9 nucleotides matching TRBD1. The germline CDR1 and CDR2 sequences are SNHLY and FYNNEI. This CDR3 contains 14 residues. V trimming: 6 bases; J trimming: 5 bases; junction bases outside the gene matches: 6. As DNA, the CDR3 is TGTGCCAGCAGAGTGACAGGGGGTGGAGATACGCAGTATTTT. Its protein product is CASRVTGGGDTQYF. Variable domain in full (rest from reference TRBV2 and TRBJ2-3): EPEVTQTPSHQVTQMGQEVILRCVPISNHLYFYWYRQILGQKVEFLVSFYNNEISEKSEIFDDQFSVERPDGSNFTLKIRSTKLEDSAMYFCASRVTGGGDTQYFGPGTRLTVL.

This clone was counted once. The CDR3 sequence: CASSSSSGRMYEQYF. CDR3 nucleotide sequence: TGTGCCAGCTCATCCTCTAGCGGGAGGATGTACGAGCAGTACTTC. The chain uses TRBV18 and TRBJ2-7; the match to TRBD2 covers 11 bases. The CDR3 runs to 15 residues. The V and J ends lost 5 bases and 4 bases, in that order; junction bases with no gene match: 7. CDR1 KGHSH and CDR2 LQKENI come from the germline V gene.

V is TRBV12-5 and J is TRBJ1-2, with 8 bases fitting TRBD1. CDR3 length equals 15 residues. J gave up 5 bases and V 2 bases, and 7 bases lay outside the gene matches. Looked up from germline, CDR1 is LGHNT and CDR2 is FRNRAP. The CDR3 nucleotides are TGTGCTAGTGGTTTGCCTCCGGGACAGGTGTATGGCTACACCTTC. This codes for CASGLPPGQVYGYTF.

This chain links TRBV2 with TRBJ1-4; no definite D call. In germline, CDR1 is SNHLY, CDR2 FYNNEI. The CDR3 covers 11 residues. V was shortened by 5 bases and J by 8 bases, with 6 bases between the two germline ends. The CDR3 loop reads CASSSLEKLFF. CDR3 DNA sequence: TGTGCCAGCAGTTCACTCGAAAAACTGTTTTTT.

The V gene is TRBV5-5, the J gene TRBJ2-5; TRBD1 might be the D (6 bases). V shed 0 bases and J shed 2 bases, with 11 bases lying between them. Germline CDR1 is SGHKS and CDR2 is YYEKEE (reference sequence). This CDR3 spans 15 amino acids. This chain's CDR3 is CASSLGTVNQETQYF. The CDR3 nucleotides are TGTGCCAGCAGCTTGGGGACAGTCAATCAAGAGACCCAGTACTTC. Combining the CDR3 with reference TRBV5-5 and TRBJ2-5 gives the whole variable domain DAGVTQSPTHLIKTRGQQVTLRCSPISGHKSVSWYQQVLGQGPQFIFQYYEKEERGRGNFPDRFSARQFPNYSSELNVNALLLGDSALYLCASSLGTVNQETQYFGPGTRLLVL.

The chain couples TRBV2 to TRBJ2-7, with D unclear. Germline CDR1 and CDR2: SNHLY and FYNNEI. There are 13 residues in the CDR3. Trimming took 4 bases from V and 7 from J, leaving 14 bases between them. The CDR3 here is CASSVVRLREQYF. The CDR3 DNA reads TGTGCCAGCAGTGTAGTCCGCCTTAGGGAGCAGTACTTC.